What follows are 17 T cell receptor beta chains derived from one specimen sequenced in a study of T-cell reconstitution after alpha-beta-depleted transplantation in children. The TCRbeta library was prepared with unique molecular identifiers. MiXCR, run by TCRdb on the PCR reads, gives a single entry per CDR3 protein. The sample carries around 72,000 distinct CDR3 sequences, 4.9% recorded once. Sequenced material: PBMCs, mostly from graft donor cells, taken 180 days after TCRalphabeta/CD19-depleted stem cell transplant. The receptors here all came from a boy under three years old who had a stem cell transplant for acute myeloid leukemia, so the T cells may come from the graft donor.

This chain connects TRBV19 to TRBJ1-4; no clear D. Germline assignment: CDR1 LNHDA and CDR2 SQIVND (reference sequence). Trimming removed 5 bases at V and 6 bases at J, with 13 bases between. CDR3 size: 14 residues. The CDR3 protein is CASSFRPLDEKLFF. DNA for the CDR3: TGTGCCAGTAGTTTCCGCCCGTTGGATGAAAAACTGTTTTTT. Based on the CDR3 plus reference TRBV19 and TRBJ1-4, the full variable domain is DGGITQSPKYLFRKEGQNVTLSCEQNLNHDAMYWYRQDPGQGLRLIYYSQIVNDFQKGDIAEGYSVSREKKESFPLTVTSAQKNPTAFYLCASSFRPLDEKLFFGSGTQLSVL.

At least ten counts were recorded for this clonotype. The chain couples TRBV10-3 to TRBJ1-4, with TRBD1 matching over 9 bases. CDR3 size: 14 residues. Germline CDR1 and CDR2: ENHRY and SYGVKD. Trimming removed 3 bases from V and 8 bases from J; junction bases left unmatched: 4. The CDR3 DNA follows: TGTGCCATCAGTGACGGGACAGGGAACGAAAAACTGTTTTTT. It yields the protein CAISDGTGNEKLFF.

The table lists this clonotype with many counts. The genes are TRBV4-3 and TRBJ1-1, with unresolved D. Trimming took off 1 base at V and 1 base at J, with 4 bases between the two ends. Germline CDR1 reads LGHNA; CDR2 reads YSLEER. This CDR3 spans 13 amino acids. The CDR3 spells CASSQGWNTEAFF. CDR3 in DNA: TGCGCCAGCAGCCAAGGTTGGAACACTGAAGCTTTCTTT.

The chain's CDR3 is CSASQEWGREQYV. CDR3 bases: TGCAGTGCTAGCCAGGAGTGGGGGCGCGAGCAGTACGTC. This chain joins TRBV20-1 and TRBJ2-7; D is perhaps TRBD1 (6 bases). Trimming removed 3 bases from V and 6 bases from J, with 15 bases in between. CDR1 is DFQATT and CDR2 is SNEGSKA in the germline V gene (reference sequence). The CDR3 sequence is 13 residues long.

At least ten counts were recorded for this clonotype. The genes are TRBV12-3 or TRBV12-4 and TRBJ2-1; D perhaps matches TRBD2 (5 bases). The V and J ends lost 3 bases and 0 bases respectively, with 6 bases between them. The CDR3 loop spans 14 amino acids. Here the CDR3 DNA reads TGTGCCAGCAGTTTTGAGGGCTCCTACAATGAGCAGTTCTTC. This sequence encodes CASSFEGSYNEQFF.

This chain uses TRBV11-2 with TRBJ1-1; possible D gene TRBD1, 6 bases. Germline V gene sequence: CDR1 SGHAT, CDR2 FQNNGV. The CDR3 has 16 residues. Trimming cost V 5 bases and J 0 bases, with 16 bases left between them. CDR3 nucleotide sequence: TGTGCCAGCAGCCTCCCCCCGCAGGGGCTGAACACTGAAGCTTTCTTT. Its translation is CASSLPPQGLNTEAFF.

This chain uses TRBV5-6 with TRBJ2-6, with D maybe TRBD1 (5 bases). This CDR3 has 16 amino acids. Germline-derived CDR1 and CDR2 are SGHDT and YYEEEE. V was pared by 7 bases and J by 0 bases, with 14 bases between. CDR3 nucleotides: TGTGCCAGCGGCCCGGGCAGGGACTCTGGGGCCAACGTCCTGACTTTC. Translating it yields CASGPGRDSGANVLTF.

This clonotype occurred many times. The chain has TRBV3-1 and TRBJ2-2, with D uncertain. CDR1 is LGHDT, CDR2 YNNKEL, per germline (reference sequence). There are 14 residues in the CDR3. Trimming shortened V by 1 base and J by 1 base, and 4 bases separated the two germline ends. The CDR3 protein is CASSQGRNTGELFF. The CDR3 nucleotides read TGTGCCAGCAGCCAAGGGAGGAACACCGGGGAGCTGTTTTTT.

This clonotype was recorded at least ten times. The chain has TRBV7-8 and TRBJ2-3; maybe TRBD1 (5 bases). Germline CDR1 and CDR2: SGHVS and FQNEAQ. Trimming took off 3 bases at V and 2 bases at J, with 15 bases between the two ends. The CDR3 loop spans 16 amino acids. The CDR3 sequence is CASSFPWGSNTDTQYF. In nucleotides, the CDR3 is TGTGCCAGCAGCTTCCCGTGGGGCTCTAACACAGATACGCAGTATTTT.

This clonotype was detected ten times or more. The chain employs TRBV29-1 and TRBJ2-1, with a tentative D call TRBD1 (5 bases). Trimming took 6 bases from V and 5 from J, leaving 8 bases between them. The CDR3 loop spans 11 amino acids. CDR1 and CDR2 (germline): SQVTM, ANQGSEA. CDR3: CSVRRDNEQFF. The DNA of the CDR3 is TGCAGCGTCCGCAGGGACAATGAGCAGTTCTTC.

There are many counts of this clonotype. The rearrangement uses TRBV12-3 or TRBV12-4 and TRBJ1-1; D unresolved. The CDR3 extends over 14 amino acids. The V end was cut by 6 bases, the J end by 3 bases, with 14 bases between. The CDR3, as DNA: TGTGCCAGCAGATCCGGGTGGGAGGACACTGAAGCTTTCTTT. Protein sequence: CASRSGWEDTEAFF.

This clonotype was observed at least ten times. CDR3 DNA sequence: TGTGCCAGCAGCTCCGAAGTGGGGGGCAACACTGAAGCTTTCTTT. Protein: CASSSEVGGNTEAFF. The chain links TRBV7-6 to TRBJ1-1, with D possibly matching TRBD1 (6 bases). The V gene lost 4 bases and the J gene lost 2 bases, with 14 bases spanning the gap. This CDR3 contains 15 residues. Looked up from germline, CDR1 is SGHVS and CDR2 is FNYEAQ. Looking up the rest from reference TRBV7-6 and TRBJ1-1 gives the full variable domain: GAGVSQSPRYKVTKRGQDVALRCDPISGHVSLYWYRQALGQGPEFLTYFNYEAQQDKSGLPNDRFSAERPEGSISTLTIQRTEQRDSAMYRCASSSEVGGNTEAFFGQGTRLTVV.

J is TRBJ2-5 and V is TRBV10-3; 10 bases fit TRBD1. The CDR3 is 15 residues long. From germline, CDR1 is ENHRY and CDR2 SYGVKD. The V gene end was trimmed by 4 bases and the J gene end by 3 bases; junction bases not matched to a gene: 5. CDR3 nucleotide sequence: TGTGCCATCAGTGGGGACAGGGGTCCTAAAGAGACCCAGTACTTC. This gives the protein CAISGDRGPKETQYF.

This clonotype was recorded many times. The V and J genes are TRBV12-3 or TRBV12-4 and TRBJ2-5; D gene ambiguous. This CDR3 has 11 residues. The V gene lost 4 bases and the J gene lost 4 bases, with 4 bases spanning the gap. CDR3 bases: TGTGCCAGCAGTTCCTCAGAGACCCAGTACTTC. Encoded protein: CASSSSETQYF.

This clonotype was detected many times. The CDR3 nucleotides are TGTGCCAGCAGCTTGACAGGGTCGGGGAACACCATATATTTT. Its protein is CASSLTGSGNTIYF. The chain recombines TRBV7-2 with TRBJ1-3, with 7 bases lining up with TRBD1. Unmatched junction bases numbered 6, after V lost 3 bases and J lost 7 bases. The V gene's germline CDR1 is SGHTA and CDR2 FQGNSA. CDR3 length: 14 residues.

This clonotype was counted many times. This CDR3 reads CASSYAQGVGMYNEKLFF. DNA for the CDR3: TGTGCCAGCAGTTACGCGCAGGGGGTTGGGATGTATAATGAAAAACTGTTTTTT. V and J are TRBV6-5 and TRBJ1-4; 7 bases are a match to TRBD1. With V trimmed by 2 bases and J by 4 bases, 13 bases remained unmatched. This CDR3 region has 18 residues. Germline V gives CDR1 MNHEY, CDR2 SVGAGI.

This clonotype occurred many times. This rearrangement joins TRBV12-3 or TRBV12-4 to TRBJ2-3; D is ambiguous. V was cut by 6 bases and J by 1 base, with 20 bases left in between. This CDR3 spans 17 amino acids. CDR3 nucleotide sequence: TGTGCCAGCAGCGATATCTTCAGCCTTCTTCGCACAGATACGCAGTATTTT. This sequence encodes CASSDIFSLLRTDTQYF.